This is a list of T cell receptor beta chains from one sample in a study of chemoradiotherapy in HPV16-positive cancers. Assay used: immunoSEQ multiplex PCR; TCRdb lists only in-frame clones, some missing. The sample shows over 8,500 clones, over 65% of them seen only once. This sample was gathered from a patient who underwent chemoradiotherapy. These receptors were obtained from a human donor with HPV-associated anogenital cancer. CDR3s include the opening cysteine and the closing phenylalanine or tryptophan. The D gene is left open where the match is weak. The size entry is marked missing in some rows and otherwise reads once, few, many or a size class.

>TRBV28|TRBD2|TRBJ2-7|-
TGTGCCAGCAGTTCCCCGGGACTAGCGGGAGTTAACGAGCAGTACTTC
CASSSPGLAGVNEQYF
>TRBV27|TRBD1|TRBJ1-2|-
TGTGCCAGCAGTTCGGGGACAGGCTTAGCCTATGGCTACACCTTC
CASSSGTGLAYGYTF
>TRBV15|-|TRBJ1-2|-
TGTGCCACCAGCAACACCACAGGGTTTTATGGCTACACCTTC
CATSNTTGFYGYTF
>TRBV27|TRBD2|TRBJ2-3|-
TGTGCCAGCAGTCCGACTAGCGGGAGTATAACAGATACGCAGTATTTT
CASSPTSGSITDTQYF
>TRBV4-1|TRBD2|TRBJ2-1|-
TGCGCCAGCAGCCAAGATGCGGCGGGAGGGCTTTACAATGAGCAGTTCTTC
CASSQDAAGGLYNEQFF
>TRBV7-8|-|TRBJ1-1|-
TGTGCCAGCAGCTTAACAGGGATCACTGAAGCTTTCTTT
CASSLTGITEAFF
>TRBV28|-|TRBJ1-2|-
TGTGCCAGCACCTCCGGGGCGAATGGCTACACCTTC
CASTSGANGYTF
>TRBV28|-|TRBJ2-7|few
TGTGCCAGCAGTCTCCCCTCGGGGGACGAGCAGTACTTC
CASSLPSGDEQYF
>TRBV27|TRBD2|TRBJ2-1|-
TGTGCCAGCAGTCTAGCGGGAGGGAAGAATGAGCAGTTCTTC
CASSLAGGKNEQFF
>TRBV11-2|TRBD1|TRBJ1-4|-
TGTGCCAGCAGCCCGGGACAGGTTAATGAAAAACTGTTTTTT
CASSPGQVNEKLFF
>TRBV7-9|TRBD2|TRBJ2-5|-
TGTGCCAGCAGCTTAGCGGTCGGGGGGGAAGAGACCCAGTACTTC
CASSLAVGGEETQYF
>TRBV19|-|TRBJ2-2|-
TGTGCCAGTAGTATGGGCAGGGGCACCGGGGAGCTGTTTTTT
CASSMGRGTGELFF
>TRBV2|-|TRBJ1-1|-
TGTGCCAGCAGACGAACAGGTACTGAAGCTTTCTTT
CASRRTGTEAFF
>TRBV2|TRBD2|TRBJ2-1|once
TGTGCCAGCAGTGAAGGTAGGACTAGCGGATACAATGAGCAGTTCTTC
CASSEGRTSGYNEQFF
>TRBV28|TRBD2|TRBJ2-7|-
TGTGCCAGCAGTTTTCGTACTAGCAGCGGGGACGAGCAGTACTTC
CASSFRTSSGDEQYF
>TRBV28|-|TRBJ1-1|-
TGTGCCAGCATGGGGAACACTGAAGCTTTCTTT
CASMGNTEAFF
>TRBV10-3|TRBD1|TRBJ2-7|-
TGTGCCATCAGTAGTCCCCGGGACAGATCTCACTACGAGCAGTACTTC
CAISSPRDRSHYEQYF
>TRBV14|-|TRBJ2-1|-
TGTGCCAGCAGCCAAGCGAGAGGCAATGAGCAGTTCTTC
CASSQARGNEQFF